A single sample gave rise to the 10 T cell receptor beta chains below, sequenced in a study of T cell responses to AZD1222 COVID-19 vaccine. Clones were read by immunoSEQ multiplex PCR, and TCRdb kept only the in-frame ones, dropping some. The sample carries approximately 150,000 clones, around nine tenths recorded once. The material was peripheral blood, obtained on day 0 of AZD1222 vaccination. The source of these receptors is an adult in good health.

The genes are TRBV28 and TRBJ2-5; 8 nucleotides match TRBD1. Germline trimming cut 6 bases from V and 2 bases from J; bases unmatched to any gene: 8. The V gene's germline CDR1 is MDHEN and CDR2 SYDVKM. The CDR3 extends over 15 amino acids. In DNA, the CDR3 is TGTGCCAGCAGCTATCGACAGGGGCCACAAGAGACCCAGTACTTC. Residues: CASSYRQGPQETQYF.

This chain joins TRBV19 and TRBJ1-2; D is unresolved. V was shortened by 2 bases and J by 2 bases, with 9 bases between the two germline ends. Germline CDR1 LNHDA, CDR2 SQIVND (reference sequence). This CDR3 has 14 residues. This CDR3 reads CASSIPHGNYGYTF. The CDR3 DNA reads as TGTGCCAGTAGTATACCACATGGAAACTATGGCTACACCTTC.

V gene TRBV9 combines with J gene TRBJ2-1, with D maybe TRBD2 (6 bases). This CDR3 has 16 residues. Germline V CDR1 and CDR2: SGDLS, YYNGEE. Between the trimmed V and J ends, which lost 4 bases and 6 bases, there was a span of 20 bases. The CDR3 sequence is CASSPSGWGGLNEQFF. CDR3 nucleotide sequence: TGTGCCAGCAGCCCCTCTGGATGGGGAGGCCTCAATGAGCAGTTCTTC.

The rearrangement uses TRBV6-5 and TRBJ1-2, with unresolved D. Germline V gene data show CDR1 as MNHEY and CDR2 as SVGAGI. V lost 6 bases and J lost 4, with 12 bases in between. The CDR3 contains 13 residues. CDR3: CASRVDPGYGYTF. For the CDR3, the DNA is TGTGCCAGCAGGGTTGACCCGGGCTATGGCTACACCTTC.

The CDR3 DNA reads as TGTGCCAGCCGGACGGCTGATCAGCCCCAGCATTTT. This gives the protein CASRTADQPQHF. V gene TRBV27 combines with J gene TRBJ1-5; D unclear. Germline values: CDR1 MNHEY, CDR2 SMNVEV (reference sequence). Trimming pared 8 bases from V and 5 bases from J, leaving 10 bases between. The CDR3 is made up of 12 amino acids.

The chain has TRBV11-3 and TRBJ1-1, with a weak D call TRBD1 (5 bases). V shed 4 bases and J shed 1 base, with 7 bases lying between them. This CDR3 has 13 residues. CDR1 and CDR2 (germline): SGHNT, YENEEA. CDR3 residues: CASSSDTNTEAFF. In DNA form, the CDR3 reads TGTGCCAGCAGCTCGGACACGAACACTGAAGCTTTCTTT.

The chain joins TRBV7-9 to TRBJ2-3; 7 bases agree with TRBD1. The CDR3 consists of 15 residues. The V gene's germline CDR1 is SEHNR and CDR2 FQNEAQ (reference sequence). V dropped 3 bases and J dropped 0; count of bases not matched to a gene: 3. CDR3 sequence: CASSFYRGSTDTQYF. As DNA, the CDR3 is TGTGCCAGCAGCTTCTACAGGGGTAGCACAGATACGCAGTATTTT.

The rearrangement joins TRBV11-2 to TRBJ1-2, with 8 nucleotides matching TRBD1. Germline CDR1 and CDR2: SGHAT and FQNNGV. The ends lost 2 bases at V and 8 bases at J; junction bases unmatched: 10. CDR3 size: 15 residues. DNA of the CDR3: TGTGCCAGCAGCTTACAATATGCAGGGGGCGAAGGCTACACCTTC. This encodes CASSLQYAGGEGYTF.

A few counts support this clone. The rearrangement links TRBV7-2 to TRBJ2-5; D is unresolved. The V gene's germline CDR1 is SGHTA and CDR2 FQGNSA. Trimming stripped 5 bases from V and 5 bases from J, with 15 bases between. CDR3 length equals 14 residues. The CDR3 is CASSATGNGETQYF. CDR3 DNA sequence: TGTGCCAGCAGCGCGACTGGGAATGGGGAGACCCAGTACTTC.

The chain has TRBV4-1 and TRBJ1-5; a possible D gene is TRBD1 (6 bases). Trimming removed 3 bases from V and 4 bases from J, with 19 bases in between. In germline, CDR1 is MGHRA, CDR2 YSYEKL. The CDR3 is made up of 17 amino acids. The CDR3, as DNA: TGCGCCAGCAGCCACCCACAGGGTATTGGGCGAAATCAGCCCCAGCATTTT. The encoded protein is CASSHPQGIGRNQPQHF.